This T cell receptor (beta chain) was sequenced for a study of blood T cell repertoires in COVID-19. The CDR3 has 13 amino acids. Trimming removed 2 bases from V and 8 bases from J; junction bases left unmatched: 2. Germline loops: CDR1 MNHEY, CDR2 SVGEGT. Data came from immunoSEQ multiplex PCR; TCRdb stores just in-frame clones and leaves some out. The sample has roughly 200,000 clones; 86% are singletons. Sequencing was carried out using PBMCs or T cells enriched from blood (not recorded which). The chain employs TRBV6-2 or TRBV6-3 and TRBJ1-4; TRBD1 matches 7 bases. This TCR came from a woman between 40 and 55 years old with acute COVID-19. DNA for the CDR3: TGTGCCAGCAGTTACGACAGGGAGGAAAAACTGTTTTTT. This codes for CASSYDREEKLFF.